Only a few counts were recorded for the clone carrying this T cell receptor beta chain. As to time point: pretreatment peripheral blood. This entry is derived from a study of PD-L1 blockade in urothelial cancer. CDR1 and CDR2 (germline): LNHDA, SQIVND (reference sequence). V lost 9 bases, J lost 1 base, and 19 bases lay in between. The CDR3 is 16 residues long. The assay was immunoSEQ multiplex PCR, and TCRdb's table has in-frame clones only and misses some. The table records 45,000 or so clones, 75% to 90% of them present only once. This sequence joins TRBV19 and TRBJ2-1; D may be TRBD2 (5 bases). The source is a man aged 45 to 65 with urothelial cancer. The sequencing used PBMCs, collected around atezolizumab (anti-PD-L1) treatment. The CDR3 nucleotides read TGTGCCAGCCAAATGGATGGGAGAGGGTCCTACAATGAGCAGTTCTTC. Protein sequence: CASQMDGRGSYNEQFF.